This TCR beta chain stems from a study of OX40 agonist ivuxolimab in advanced cancers. For the study at large: Patients were given ivuxolimab, an antibody that agonizes OX40 (CD134).

Clones were read by immunoSEQ multiplex PCR, and TCRdb kept only the in-frame ones, dropping some. The sample lists 50,000 or so clones, around 82% occurring once. Trimming removed 8 bases at V and 4 bases at J, with 17 bases between. In germline, CDR1 is SGHTA, CDR2 FQGTGA. This CDR3 region has 14 residues. Study-wide results and caveats: Specificity for antigen went undetermined in the expanded peripheral T cells.

In regard to this clone: The antigen is undetermined.

Source: CD4+ or CD8+ T cells sorted from blood, taken in a trial of the OX40 agonist ivuxolimab. The rearrangement links TRBV7-3 to TRBJ2-5, with D maybe TRBD2 (7 bases). The receptor comes from an adult with an advanced solid tumor such as melanoma, head and neck, liver or kidney cancer. CDR3 bases: TGTGCCAGCTCATTAGGGGGGGAGAGAGAGACCCAGTACTTC. It yields the protein CASSLGGERETQYF.